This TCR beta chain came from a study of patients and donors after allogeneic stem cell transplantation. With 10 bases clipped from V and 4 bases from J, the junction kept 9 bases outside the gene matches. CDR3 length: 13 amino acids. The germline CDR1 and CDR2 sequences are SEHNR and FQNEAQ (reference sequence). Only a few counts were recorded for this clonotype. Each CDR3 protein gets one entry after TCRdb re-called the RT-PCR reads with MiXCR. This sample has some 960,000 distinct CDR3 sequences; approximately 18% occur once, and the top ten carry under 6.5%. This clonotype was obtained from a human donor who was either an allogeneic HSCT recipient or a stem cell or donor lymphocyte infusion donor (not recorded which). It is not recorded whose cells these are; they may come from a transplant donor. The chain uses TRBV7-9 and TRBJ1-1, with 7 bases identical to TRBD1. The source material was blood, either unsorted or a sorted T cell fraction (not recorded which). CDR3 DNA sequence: TGTGCCACCAACGAGGACAGGCTCACTGAAGCTTTCTTT. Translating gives CATNEDRLTEAFF.